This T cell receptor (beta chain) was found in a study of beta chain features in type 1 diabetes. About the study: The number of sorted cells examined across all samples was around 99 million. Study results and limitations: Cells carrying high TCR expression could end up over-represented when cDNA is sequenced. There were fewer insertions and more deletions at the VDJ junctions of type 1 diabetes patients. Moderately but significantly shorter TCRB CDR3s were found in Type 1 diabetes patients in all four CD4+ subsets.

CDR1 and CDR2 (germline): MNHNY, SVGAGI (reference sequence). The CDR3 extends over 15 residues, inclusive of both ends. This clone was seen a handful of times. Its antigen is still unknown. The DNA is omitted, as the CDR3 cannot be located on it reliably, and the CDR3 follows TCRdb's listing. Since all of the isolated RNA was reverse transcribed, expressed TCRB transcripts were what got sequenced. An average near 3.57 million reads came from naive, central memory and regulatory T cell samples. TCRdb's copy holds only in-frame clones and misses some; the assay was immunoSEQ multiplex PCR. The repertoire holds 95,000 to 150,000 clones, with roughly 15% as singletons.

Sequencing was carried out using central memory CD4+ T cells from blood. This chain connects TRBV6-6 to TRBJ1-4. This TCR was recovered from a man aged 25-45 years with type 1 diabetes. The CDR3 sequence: CASSTSRGGLEKLFF.